This is a list of T cell receptor beta chains from one sample in a study of Graves' ophthalmopathy and Graves' hyperthyroidism. MiXCR was run by TCRdb on the multiplex PCR reads, yielding one entry per CDR3 protein. The repertoire holds hundreds of thousands of distinct CDR3 sequences, 22% seen once, with around 7% in the top ten. Material for sequencing was peripheral blood. Receptors were obtained from a woman under 30 with stable Graves' hyperthyroidism. Some clones in this sample may be carry-over from other donors' samples. CDR3s include the opening cysteine and the closing phenylalanine or tryptophan. Fields, in order: CDR3 protein, CDR3 DNA, D gene, clone size, CDR3 length, J gene, V gene. A D gene is named only where the DNA matches it firmly. Size values are once, few and many counts, or a class for expanded clones, and some rows have none.

cdr3_aa: CAWSVPPHGRGYTF
cdr3_nt: TGTGCCTGGAGTGTGCCACCCCACGGGAGGGGCTACACCTTC
d_call: .
clone_size: few
cdr3_length: 14
j_call: TRBJ1-2
v_call: TRBV30

cdr3_aa: CASSFSSTEAFF
cdr3_nt: TGTGCCAGCAGTTTTTCCAGTACTGAAGCTTTCTTT
d_call: .
clone_size: once
cdr3_length: 12
j_call: TRBJ1-1
v_call: TRBV12-3/TRBV12-4

cdr3_aa: CASSKRDSRSGNTIYF
cdr3_nt: TGTGCCAGCAGCAAGCGGGACTCCCGCTCTGGAAACACCATATATTTT
d_call: .
clone_size: .
cdr3_length: 16
j_call: TRBJ1-3
v_call: TRBV6-1

cdr3_aa: CASRVVVTGELFF
cdr3_nt: TGTGCCAGCAGGGTGGTTGTCACCGGGGAGCTGTTTTTT
d_call: .
clone_size: .
cdr3_length: 13
j_call: TRBJ2-2
v_call: TRBV28

cdr3_aa: CASGLGPKNEQYF
cdr3_nt: TGTGCTAGTGGTTTGGGCCCCAAAAACGAGCAGTACTTC
d_call: .
clone_size: many
cdr3_length: 13
j_call: TRBJ2-7
v_call: TRBV12-5

cdr3_aa: CATSWGGGEQYF
cdr3_nt: TGTGCCACCAGCTGGGGAGGTGGAGAGCAGTACTTC
d_call: .
clone_size: many
cdr3_length: 12
j_call: TRBJ2-7
v_call: TRBV12-3/TRBV12-4

cdr3_aa: CASRGGGGQETQYF
cdr3_nt: TGTGCCAGCAGAGGCGGGGGAGGACAAGAGACCCAGTACTTC
d_call: TRBD2
clone_size: many
cdr3_length: 14
j_call: TRBJ2-5
v_call: TRBV2

cdr3_aa: CASSTMAAHDQYF
cdr3_nt: TGTGCCAGCAGTACCATGGCCGCACACGATCAGTACTTC
d_call: .
clone_size: .
cdr3_length: 13
j_call: TRBJ2-7
v_call: TRBV12-3/TRBV12-4

cdr3_aa: CASSPRSQGEQYF
cdr3_nt: TGTGCCAGCAGCCCCCGATCCCAGGGCGAGCAGTACTTC
d_call: .
clone_size: many
cdr3_length: 13
j_call: TRBJ2-7
v_call: TRBV9

cdr3_aa: CASSSGQGVVYEQYF
cdr3_nt: TGCGCCAGCAGCTCAGGACAGGGAGTGGTCTACGAGCAGTACTTC
d_call: TRBD1
clone_size: .
cdr3_length: 15
j_call: TRBJ2-7
v_call: TRBV5-1

cdr3_aa: CASSFWGETQYF
cdr3_nt: TGTGCCAGCAGTTTCTGGGGGGAGACCCAGTACTTC
d_call: .
clone_size: many
cdr3_length: 12
j_call: TRBJ2-5
v_call: TRBV12-3/TRBV12-4

cdr3_aa: CASSALGTTGELFF
cdr3_nt: TGTGCCAGCAGTGCTCTCGGGACCACCGGGGAGCTGTTTTTT
d_call: .
clone_size: many
cdr3_length: 14
j_call: TRBJ2-2
v_call: TRBV2

cdr3_aa: CASSQVAGDHEQYF
cdr3_nt: TGCGCCAGCAGCCAAGTAGCAGGGGACCACGAGCAGTACTTC
d_call: .
clone_size: many
cdr3_length: 14
j_call: TRBJ2-7
v_call: TRBV4-1

cdr3_aa: CASSPGQGETPQHF
cdr3_nt: TGCGCCAGCAGCCCGGGACAGGGCGAGACGCCCCAGCATTTT
d_call: TRBD1
clone_size: few
cdr3_length: 14
j_call: TRBJ1-5
v_call: TRBV4-1

cdr3_aa: CSVAGLAGIQETQYF
cdr3_nt: TGCAGCGTGGCCGGACTAGCGGGGATCCAAGAGACCCAGTACTTC
d_call: TRBD2
clone_size: many
cdr3_length: 15
j_call: TRBJ2-5
v_call: TRBV29-1

cdr3_aa: CASSILQGGETQYF
cdr3_nt: TGTGCCAGCAGCATACTACAGGGAGGGGAGACCCAGTACTTC
d_call: .
clone_size: many
cdr3_length: 14
j_call: TRBJ2-5
v_call: TRBV12-3/TRBV12-4

cdr3_aa: CASSFGTGYTGELFF
cdr3_nt: TGCGCCAGCAGCTTTGGGACAGGGTACACCGGGGAGCTGTTTTTT
d_call: TRBD1
clone_size: .
cdr3_length: 15
j_call: TRBJ2-2
v_call: TRBV5-1

cdr3_aa: CASSLTDRFLPRGNTEAFF
cdr3_nt: TGTGCCAGCAGCTTAACAGACAGGTTCCTCCCTCGTGGGAACACTGAAGCTTTCTTT
d_call: .
clone_size: few
cdr3_length: 19
j_call: TRBJ1-1
v_call: TRBV11-1

cdr3_aa: CASSYSVMRGNTIYF
cdr3_nt: TGTGCCAGCAGTTACTCCGTTATGAGAGGAAACACCATATATTTT
d_call: .
clone_size: many
cdr3_length: 15
j_call: TRBJ1-3
v_call: TRBV6-5

cdr3_aa: CSVEGRGGEAFF
cdr3_nt: TGCAGCGTTGAAGGGAGGGGGGGCGAAGCTTTCTTT
d_call: .
clone_size: many
cdr3_length: 12
j_call: TRBJ1-1
v_call: TRBV29-1

cdr3_aa: CASRGAGLRGVSGYTF
cdr3_nt: TGTGCCAGCAGGGGAGCCGGGCTCCGCGGGGTCAGTGGCTACACCTTC
d_call: .
clone_size: .
cdr3_length: 16
j_call: TRBJ1-2
v_call: TRBV27

cdr3_aa: CASSWEGDGYTF
cdr3_nt: TGTGCCAGCAGCTGGGAAGGGGATGGCTACACCTTC
d_call: .
clone_size: few
cdr3_length: 12
j_call: TRBJ1-2
v_call: TRBV11-2

cdr3_aa: CASSPPGQWRETQYF
cdr3_nt: TGTGCCAGCAGCCCCCCTGGACAGTGGAGAGAGACCCAGTACTTC
d_call: .
clone_size: many
cdr3_length: 15
j_call: TRBJ2-5
v_call: TRBV11-2